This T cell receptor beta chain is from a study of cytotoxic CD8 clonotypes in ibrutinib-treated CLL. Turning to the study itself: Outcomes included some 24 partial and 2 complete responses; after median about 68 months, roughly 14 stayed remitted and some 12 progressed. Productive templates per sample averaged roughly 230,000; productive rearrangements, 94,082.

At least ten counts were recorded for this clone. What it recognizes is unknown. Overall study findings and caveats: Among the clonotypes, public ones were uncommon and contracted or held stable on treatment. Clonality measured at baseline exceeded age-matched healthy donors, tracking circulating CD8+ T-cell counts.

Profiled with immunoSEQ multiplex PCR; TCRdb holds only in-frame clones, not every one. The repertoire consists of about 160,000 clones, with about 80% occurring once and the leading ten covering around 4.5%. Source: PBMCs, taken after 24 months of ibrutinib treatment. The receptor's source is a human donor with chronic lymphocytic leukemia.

The CDR3 bases are TGTGCCAGCAGTGAGGACGGAAGCAACTATGGCTACACCTTC. Translating it yields CASSEDGSNYGYTF. The V gene is TRBV2, the J gene TRBJ1-2, with D hard to call. This CDR3 region has 14 residues. Germline loops: CDR1 SNHLY, CDR2 FYNNEI. Trimming took 3 bases from V and 2 from J, leaving 10 bases between them.